This record looks at one T cell receptor (beta chain) sequence and its context. Its antigen specificity is not known. Base qualities were left out, and no much larger clone turns up one base away. The entry originates in a study of T cell responses to AZD1222 COVID-19 vaccine (dated by TCRdb to about 2021). For the study in its entirety: AZD1222 recipients with second doses at about 4 weeks or about 12 weeks were pooled, because spike-specific TCR depth and breadth did not differ between schedules. A total of over 230 trial participants underwent TCR sequencing, of whom 207 received two doses of AZD1222 and about 25 received two doses of the MenACWY control vaccine. Trial participants were enrolled by age into 18-55, 56-69 and 70-plus year subgroups, with roughly 150, 30 and 60 TCR-sequenced participants respectively.

CDR1 and CDR2 are drawn from the germline V gene: LGHNA, YSLEER. Relative to germline, V is 0 bases shorter and J is 1 base shorter, with 16 bases between their ends. There are 18 amino acids in the CDR3, from cysteine to phenylalanine inclusive. Solely the CDR3 DNA is kept, with 54 bases framed from the first base. The CDR3 regions of human TCRbeta chains were subjected to immunosequencing. For the original study's pipeline: Repertoire TCRs were matched against a reference library of SARS-CoV-2-specific TCRs generated with the MIRA antigen-specificity platform. Breadth was defined as the fraction of unique TCRs that were SARS-CoV-2-associated, and depth was defined as the fraction of total T cells that were SARS-CoV-2-associated. Each spike-specific TCR was assigned to its reactive spike region and to a CD4 or CD8 class using the MIRA data. Log10-transformed breadth and depth values were compared by one-way ANOVA with Sidak's multiple comparisons tests. As stored in TCRdb, this immuneACCESS dataset retains in-frame rearrangements with V and J assigned. A fraction of the clones does not appear; measured against another copy, unresolved V genes explain less than half of the discrepancy, and the remainder lacks a known reason. Clonal size and the V and J genes are those of that table, whereas D and trimming came from the DNA. The sample table shows more than 95,000 clones, and more than 85% are seen once. The top ten clones comprise 7.5% of the sample.

Study-wide findings and limitations: Vaccine-associated CD4 TCRs spanned the whole spike protein, with dominant responses in regions 160-218 and 743-854. Because no day 14 peak-response samples were available, the repertoires could be characterized only after the peak T cell response. Conclusions about previously exposed vaccinees are limited, since just a handful of AZD1222 recipients were seropositive for SARS-CoV-2 at baseline. Epitopes outside the regions mutated in the B.1.351 and B.1.1.7 variants were reportedly recognized by nearly half of the unique spike-specific TCRs. The 56-69-year group was small, and its depth increase did not reach significance, likely because of low power. Most participants were white British and females outnumbered males, and the authors suggested that clonal diversity may have been underestimated. Spike-specific TCR breadth and depth rose significantly after two AZD1222 doses compared with day 0 and with MenACWY recipients.

The time point label of this sample denotes: baseline before first vaccination. Vaccinee samples were obtained from the UK trials COV001 and COV002, which included a single-blind randomized controlled phase 2/3 trial of AZD1222 (ChAdOx1 nCoV-19) in healthy adults. For TCRbeta chain sequencing, PBMC samples were collected from trial participants at day 0 and at day 28 after the second dose. The TCR sequence derives from an adult in good health. Specimen: peripheral blood, collected on day 0 of AZD1222 vaccination. The receptor chain draws on TRBV4-3 and TRBJ1-5; the D gene cannot be resolved reliably. The CDR3 protein sequence reads: CASSQELLRLGSNQPQHF. The DNA sequence is given as TGCGCCAGCAGCCAAGAGCTTCTAAGGTTGGGAAGCAATCAGCCCCAGCATTTT.